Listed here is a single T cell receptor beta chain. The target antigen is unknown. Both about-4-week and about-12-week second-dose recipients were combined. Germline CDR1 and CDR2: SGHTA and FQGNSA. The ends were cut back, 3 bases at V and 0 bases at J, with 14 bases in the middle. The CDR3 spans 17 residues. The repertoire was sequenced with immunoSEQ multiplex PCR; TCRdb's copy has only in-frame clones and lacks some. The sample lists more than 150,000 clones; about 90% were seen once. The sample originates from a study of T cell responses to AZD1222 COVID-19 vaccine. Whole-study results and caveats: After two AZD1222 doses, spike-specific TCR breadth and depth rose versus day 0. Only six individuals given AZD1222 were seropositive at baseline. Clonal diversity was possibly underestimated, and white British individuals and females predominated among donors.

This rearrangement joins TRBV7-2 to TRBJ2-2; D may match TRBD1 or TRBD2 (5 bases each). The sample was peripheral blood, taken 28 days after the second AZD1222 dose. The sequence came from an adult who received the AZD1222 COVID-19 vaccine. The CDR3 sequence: CASSFAGALTNTGELFF. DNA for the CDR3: TGTGCCAGCAGCTTTGCCGGGGCCTTAACGAACACCGGGGAGCTGTTTTTT.